This TCR beta chain was captured in a study of Ad26.COV2.S vaccination and SARS-CoV-2 variants. Study background: Intramuscular Ad26.COV2.S at 5x10^10 or 1x10^11 viral particles.

The treatment: around 19 received Ad26.COV2.S at low or high dose, single or two shots; several received placebo; per-sample allocation not given. Day 63 after the first vaccine or placebo injection was the time point for sampling. The sample came from a Boston adult aged 18-55 years. This CDR3 spans 12 amino acids. Trimming left V 7 bases short and J 5 bases short, with 11 bases between. Per the germline V gene, CDR1 is LNHDA and CDR2 is SQIVND (reference sequence). The method was immunoSEQ multiplex PCR; TCRdb's version includes in-frame clones alone and lacks a portion of them. The sample lists 320,000 or so clones; about 90% were seen once.

The receptor comes from a person between 18 and 59 years old who received the Ad26.COV2.S COVID-19 vaccine or a placebo. The sequenced sample was peripheral blood, obtained in a trial of Ad26.COV2.S vaccine versus placebo. The gene calls are TRBV19 and TRBJ1-1; tentative D call: TRBD1 (5 bases). This chain's CDR3 is CASTKGWTEAFF. The CDR3 coding sequence is TGTGCCAGTACCAAGGGGTGGACTGAAGCTTTCTTT.